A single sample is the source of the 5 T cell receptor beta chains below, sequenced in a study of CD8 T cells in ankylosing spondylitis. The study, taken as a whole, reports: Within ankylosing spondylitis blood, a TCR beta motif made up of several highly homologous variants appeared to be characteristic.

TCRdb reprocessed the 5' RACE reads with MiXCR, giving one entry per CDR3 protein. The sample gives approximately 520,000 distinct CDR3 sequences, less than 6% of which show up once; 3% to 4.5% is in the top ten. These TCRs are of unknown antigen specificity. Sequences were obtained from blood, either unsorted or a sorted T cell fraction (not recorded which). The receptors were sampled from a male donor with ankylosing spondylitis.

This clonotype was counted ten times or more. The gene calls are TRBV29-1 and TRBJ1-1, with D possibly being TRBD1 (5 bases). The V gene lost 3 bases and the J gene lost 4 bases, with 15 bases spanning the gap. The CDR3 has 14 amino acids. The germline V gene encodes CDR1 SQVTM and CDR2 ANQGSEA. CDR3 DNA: TGCAGCGTTGAGGGCCGGGGAGGGACCACTGAAGCTTTCTTT. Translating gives CSVEGRGGTTEAFF.

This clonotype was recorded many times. CDR3 region: CASSQQLAGGGETQYF. CDR3 bases: TGCGCCAGCAGCCAGCAACTAGCGGGAGGGGGGGAGACCCAGTACTTC. V usage is TRBV5-1 and J usage is TRBJ2-5, with 13 nucleotides matching TRBD2. The CDR3 consists of 16 residues. CDR1 SGHRS and CDR2 YFSETQ come from the germline V gene. The J segment lost 5 bases and the V segment lost 4 bases, leaving 8 bases of the junction unmatched.

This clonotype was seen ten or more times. The CDR3 DNA reads TGCGCCAGCAGCCAAGATTCAGGGGAGGACACCGGGGAGCTGTTTTTT. Translated, it gives CASSQDSGEDTGELFF. This chain connects TRBV4-3 to TRBJ2-2; either TRBD1 or TRBD2 may supply D (6 bases each). V dropped 0 bases and J dropped 3 bases, with 11 bases sitting between them. Germline lookup yields CDR1 LGHNA and CDR2 YSLEER. CDR3 size: 16 residues.

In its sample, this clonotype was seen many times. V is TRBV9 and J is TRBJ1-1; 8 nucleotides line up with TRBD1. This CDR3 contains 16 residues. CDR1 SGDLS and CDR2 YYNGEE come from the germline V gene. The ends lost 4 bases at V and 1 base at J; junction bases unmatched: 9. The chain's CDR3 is CASSPSSGTGNTEAFF. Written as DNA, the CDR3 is TGTGCCAGCAGCCCATCCTCCGGGACAGGGAACACTGAAGCTTTCTTT.

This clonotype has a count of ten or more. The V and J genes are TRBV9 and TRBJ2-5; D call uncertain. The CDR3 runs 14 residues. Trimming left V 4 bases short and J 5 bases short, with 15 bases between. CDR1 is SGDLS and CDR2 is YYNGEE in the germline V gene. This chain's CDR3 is CASSPQLVFETQYF. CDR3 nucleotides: TGTGCCAGCAGCCCTCAACTCGTGTTTGAGACCCAGTACTTC.